This passage covers 11 T cell receptor beta chains from one sample sequenced in a study of OX40 agonist ivuxolimab in advanced cancers. Clones were read by immunoSEQ multiplex PCR, and TCRdb kept only the in-frame ones, dropping some. Of tens of thousands of clones in the sample, around nine tenths were seen once. This specimen consisted of CD4+ or CD8+ T cells sorted from blood, obtained in a trial of the OX40 agonist ivuxolimab. The receptors were gathered from an adult with an advanced solid tumor such as melanoma, head and neck, liver or kidney cancer.

The gene calls are TRBV7-6 and TRBJ2-5; D remains unclear. V was cut by 1 base and J by 3 bases, with 9 bases left in between. This CDR3 region has 14 residues. Per the germline V gene, CDR1 is SGHVS and CDR2 is FNYEAQ. Here the CDR3 reads CASSLGALKETQYF. Here the CDR3 DNA reads TGTGCCAGCAGCTTAGGGGCATTAAAAGAGACCCAGTACTTC.

The CDR3 is CASSPDVVETQYF. In nucleotides, the CDR3 is TGTGCCAGCTCACCAGACGTGGTGGAGACCCAGTACTTC. The genes are TRBV18 and TRBJ2-5, with D unclear. V lost 2 bases and J 5 bases, leaving 9 bases between the germline ends. This CDR3 contains 13 residues. Germline V gene data show CDR1 as KGHSH and CDR2 as LQKENI. The whole variable domain, remainder taken from reference TRBV18 and TRBJ2-5, is NAGVMQNPRHLVRRRGQEARLRCSPMKGHSHVYWYRQLPEEGLKFMVYLQKENIIDESGMPKERFSAEFPKEGPSILRIQQVVRGDSAAYFCASSPDVVETQYFGPGTRLLVL.

The V gene is TRBV6-5, the J gene TRBJ2-7; the match to TRBD1 covers 7 bases. The J segment lost 6 bases and the V segment lost 2 bases, leaving 13 bases of the junction unmatched. Germline V gene data show CDR1 as MNHEY and CDR2 as SVGAGI. CDR3 length: 16 residues. Written as DNA, the CDR3 is TGTGCCAGCAGTTACGCGGGTGGGACAGCGCCCTCCGAGCAGTACTTC. Its translation: CASSYAGGTAPSEQYF.

The chain joins TRBV5-1 to TRBJ1-1, with D possibly matching TRBD1 (5 bases). The CDR3 loop spans 14 amino acids. V was shortened by 4 bases and J by 2 bases, with 12 bases between the two germline ends. CDR1 and CDR2 (germline): SGHRS, YFSETQ. This CDR3 is CASSGVGVNTEAFF. CDR3 sequence (DNA): TGCGCCAGCAGCGGGGTAGGGGTTAACACTGAAGCTTTCTTT.

This clone was counted only a few times. This chain connects TRBV14 to TRBJ2-7; D is ambiguous. The CDR3 consists of 14 residues. V was cut by 4 bases and J by 0 bases, with 10 bases left in between. Germline assignment: CDR1 SGHDN and CDR2 FVKESK. This CDR3 is CASSPHMSSYEQYF. In nucleotides, the CDR3 is TGTGCCAGCAGCCCCCATATGAGCTCCTACGAGCAGTACTTC.

The CDR3 coding sequence is TGTGCCAGGGGACAGGGTCTTCGCTCTGGGGCCAACGTCCTGACTTTC. Translating it yields CARGQGLRSGANVLTF. This chain connects TRBV5-8 to TRBJ2-6; 9 bases fit TRBD1. The CDR3 is made up of 16 amino acids. Trimming removed 8 bases from V and 0 bases from J; junction bases left unmatched: 6. The germline gives CDR1 SGHTS, CDR2 YDEGEE.

J is TRBJ2-1 and V is TRBV4-2, with 7 bases identical to TRBD2. V gave up 4 bases and J gave up 4 bases; unmatched junction bases: 10. Germline CDR1 is LGHNA and CDR2 is YNFKEQ. The CDR3 extends over 16 amino acids. CDR3 DNA: TGTGCCAGCAGCCGCCATTGGCTAGCGGAGTACAATGAGCAGTTCTTC. This sequence encodes CASSRHWLAEYNEQFF.

The rearrangement uses TRBV6-6 and TRBJ2-3, with D possibly TRBD2 on 6 matching bases. Germline-derived CDR1 and CDR2 are MNHNY and SVGAGI (reference sequence). The V end was cut by 8 bases, the J end by 0 bases, with 12 bases between. This CDR3 contains 14 residues. CDR3 sequence reads: CASGGRLSTDTQYF. CDR3 DNA: TGTGCCAGCGGGGGGAGGCTCAGCACAGATACGCAGTATTTT.

This chain joins TRBV15 and TRBJ1-5, with D possibly being TRBD1 (5 bases). V gave up 1 base and J gave up 6 bases, with 16 bases separating them. The germline V gene encodes CDR1 LNHNV and CDR2 YYDKDF (reference sequence). This CDR3 spans 16 amino acids. The CDR3 DNA follows: TGTGCCACCAGCAGAGGGCCAGGGTCAGGCGGTCAGCCCCAGCATTTT. Its translation is CATSRGPGSGGQPQHF.

The rearrangement links TRBV7-2 to TRBJ1-1; perhaps TRBD1 as D (5 bases). V lost 5 bases to trimming and J lost 3 bases, with 19 bases between them. CDR1 SGHTA and CDR2 FQGNSA come from the germline V gene. This CDR3 comprises 16 residues. CDR3 residues: CASSPRGGSGDTEAFF. In DNA form, the CDR3 reads TGTGCCAGCAGCCCTCGGGGGGGGTCGGGTGACACTGAAGCTTTCTTT.

The genes are TRBV6-1 and TRBJ2-2; D not certain. CDR3 length: 15 residues. Germline CDR1 and CDR2: MNHNS and SASEGT. V lost 3 bases, J lost 0 bases, and 8 bases lay in between. Here the CDR3 reads CASSEVPPNTGELFF. CDR3 bases: TGTGCCAGCAGTGAGGTCCCTCCGAACACCGGGGAGCTGTTTTTT.